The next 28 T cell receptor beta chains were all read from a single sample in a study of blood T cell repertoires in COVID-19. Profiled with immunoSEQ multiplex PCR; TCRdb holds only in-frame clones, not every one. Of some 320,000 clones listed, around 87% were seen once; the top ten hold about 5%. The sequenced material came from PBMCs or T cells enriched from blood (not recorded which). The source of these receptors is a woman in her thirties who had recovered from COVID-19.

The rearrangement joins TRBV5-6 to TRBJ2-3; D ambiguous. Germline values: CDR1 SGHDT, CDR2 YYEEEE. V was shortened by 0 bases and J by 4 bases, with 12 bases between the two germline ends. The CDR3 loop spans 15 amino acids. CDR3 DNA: TGTGCCAGCAGCTTGGGGCCTCCCCCAGCAGATACGCAGTATTTT. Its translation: CASSLGPPPADTQYF.

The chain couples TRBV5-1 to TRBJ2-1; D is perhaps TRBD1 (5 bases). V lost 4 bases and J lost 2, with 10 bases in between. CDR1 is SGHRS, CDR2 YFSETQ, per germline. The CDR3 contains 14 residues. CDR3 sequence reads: CASSVDSAYNEQFF. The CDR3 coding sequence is TGCGCCAGCAGCGTCGACAGTGCCTACAATGAGCAGTTCTTC.

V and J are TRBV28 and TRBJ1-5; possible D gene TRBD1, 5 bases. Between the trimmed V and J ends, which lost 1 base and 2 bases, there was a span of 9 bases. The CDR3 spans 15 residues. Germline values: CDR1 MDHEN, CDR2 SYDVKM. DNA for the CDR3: TGTGCCAGCAGTTTATTGGTAGGGGGCAATCAGCCCCAGCATTTT. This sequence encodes CASSLLVGGNQPQHF.

CDR3 region: CASSSGLAGEETQYF. CDR3 coding DNA: TGCGCCAGCAGCTCGGGACTAGCGGGGGAAGAGACCCAGTACTTC. This rearrangement joins TRBV5-1 to TRBJ2-5; 14 bases are shared with TRBD2. In germline, CDR1 is SGHRS, CDR2 YFSETQ. With V trimmed by 3 bases and J by 3 bases, 1 base remained unmatched. CDR3 length: 15 residues. Full variable domain (missing parts from reference TRBV5-1 and TRBJ2-5): KAGVTQTPRYLIKTRGQQVTLSCSPISGHRSVSWYQQTPGQGLQFLFEYFSETQRNKGNFPGRFSGRQFSNSRSEMNVSTLELGDSALYLCASSSGLAGEETQYFGPGTRLLVL.

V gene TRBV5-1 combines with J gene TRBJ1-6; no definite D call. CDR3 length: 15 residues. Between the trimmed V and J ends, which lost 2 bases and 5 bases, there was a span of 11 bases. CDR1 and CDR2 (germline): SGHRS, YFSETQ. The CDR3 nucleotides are TGCGCCAGCAGCTTAGACCAAGCGGATAATTCACCCCTCCACTTT. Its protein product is CASSLDQADNSPLHF.

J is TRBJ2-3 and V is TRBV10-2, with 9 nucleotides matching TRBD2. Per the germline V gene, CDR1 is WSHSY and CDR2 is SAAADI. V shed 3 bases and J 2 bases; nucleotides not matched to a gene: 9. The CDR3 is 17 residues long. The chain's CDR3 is CASSDYPTSGYTDTQYF. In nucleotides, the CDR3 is TGCGCCAGCAGTGATTACCCGACTAGCGGATACACAGATACGCAGTATTTT.

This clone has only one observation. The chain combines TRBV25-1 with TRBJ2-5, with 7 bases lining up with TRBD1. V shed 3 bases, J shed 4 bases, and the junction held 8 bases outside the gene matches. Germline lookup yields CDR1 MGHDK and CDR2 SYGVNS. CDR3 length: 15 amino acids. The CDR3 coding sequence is TGTGCCAGCAGTGACCCAGGGGGAAGAGGAGAGACCCAGTACTTC. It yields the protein CASSDPGGRGETQYF.

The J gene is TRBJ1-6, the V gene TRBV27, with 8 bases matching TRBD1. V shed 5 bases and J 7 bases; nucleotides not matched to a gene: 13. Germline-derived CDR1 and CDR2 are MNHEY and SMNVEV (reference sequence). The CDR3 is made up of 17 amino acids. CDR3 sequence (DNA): TGTGCCAGCAGTCCAAGACCGGACAGGGCGAGAAATTCACCCCTCCACTTT. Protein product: CASSPRPDRARNSPLHF.

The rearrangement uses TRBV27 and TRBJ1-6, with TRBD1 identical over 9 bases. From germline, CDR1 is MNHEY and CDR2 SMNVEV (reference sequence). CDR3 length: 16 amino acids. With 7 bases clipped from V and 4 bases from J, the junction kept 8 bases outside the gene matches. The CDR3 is CASTLGGTGYNSPLHF. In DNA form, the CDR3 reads TGTGCCAGCACCTTAGGGGGGACAGGGTATAATTCACCCCTCCACTTT.

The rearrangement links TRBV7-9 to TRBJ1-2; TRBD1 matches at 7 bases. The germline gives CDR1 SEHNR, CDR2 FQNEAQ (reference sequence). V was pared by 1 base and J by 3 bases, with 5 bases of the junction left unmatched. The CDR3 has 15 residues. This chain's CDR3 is CASSLGEGGDYGYTF. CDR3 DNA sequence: TGTGCCAGCAGCTTAGGGGAAGGGGGCGACTATGGCTACACCTTC.

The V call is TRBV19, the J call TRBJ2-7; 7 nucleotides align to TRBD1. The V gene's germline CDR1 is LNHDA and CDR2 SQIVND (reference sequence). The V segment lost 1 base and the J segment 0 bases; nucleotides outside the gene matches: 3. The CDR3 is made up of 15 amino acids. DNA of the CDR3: TGTGCCAGTAGTATAGGCAGGGGGACCTCCTACGAGCAGTACTTC. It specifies CASSIGRGTSYEQYF.

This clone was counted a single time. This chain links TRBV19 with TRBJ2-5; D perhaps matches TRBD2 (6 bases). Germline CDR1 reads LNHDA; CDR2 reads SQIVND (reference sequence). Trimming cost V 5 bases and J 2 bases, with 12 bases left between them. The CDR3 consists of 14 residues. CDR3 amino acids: CASSPRGGQETQYF. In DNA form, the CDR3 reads TGTGCCAGTAGTCCTAGGGGAGGTCAAGAGACCCAGTACTTC.

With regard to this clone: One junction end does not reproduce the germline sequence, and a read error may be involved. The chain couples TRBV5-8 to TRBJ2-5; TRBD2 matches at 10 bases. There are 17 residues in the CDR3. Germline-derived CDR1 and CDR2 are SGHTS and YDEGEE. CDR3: CAGSLVASGGLVRTQYF. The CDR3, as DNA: TGTGCCGGCAGCTTGGTCGCTAGCGGGGGCCTTGTGCGGACCCAGTACTTC.

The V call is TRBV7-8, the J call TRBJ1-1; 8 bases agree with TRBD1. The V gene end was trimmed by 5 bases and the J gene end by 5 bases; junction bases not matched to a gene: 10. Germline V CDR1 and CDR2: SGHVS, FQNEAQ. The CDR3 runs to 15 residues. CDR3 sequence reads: CASSPGQGRSTEAFF. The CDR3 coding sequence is TGTGCCAGCAGCCCAGGACAGGGTAGGAGTACTGAAGCTTTCTTT.

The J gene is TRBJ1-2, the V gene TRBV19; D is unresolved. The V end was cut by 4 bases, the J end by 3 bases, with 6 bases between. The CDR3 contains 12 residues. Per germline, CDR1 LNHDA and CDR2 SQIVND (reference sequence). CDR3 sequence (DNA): TGTGCCAGTAGTAACGGTCACTATGGCTACACCTTC. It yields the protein CASSNGHYGYTF.

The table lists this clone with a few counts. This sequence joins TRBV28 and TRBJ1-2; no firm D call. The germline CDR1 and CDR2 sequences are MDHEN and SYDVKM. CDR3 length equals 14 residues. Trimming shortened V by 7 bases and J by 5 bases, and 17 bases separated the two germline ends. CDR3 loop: CASIGQGRDYGYTF. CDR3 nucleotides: TGTGCCAGCATAGGTCAAGGGAGAGATTATGGCTACACCTTC.

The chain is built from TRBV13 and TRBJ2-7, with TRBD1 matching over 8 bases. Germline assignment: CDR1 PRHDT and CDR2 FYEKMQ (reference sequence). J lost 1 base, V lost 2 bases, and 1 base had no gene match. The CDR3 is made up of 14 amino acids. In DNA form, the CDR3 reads TGTGCCAGCAGCTTACAGGGGGCATCCTACGAGCAGTACTTC. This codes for CASSLQGASYEQYF. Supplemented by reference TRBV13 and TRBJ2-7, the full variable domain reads AAGVIQSPRHLIKEKRETATLKCYPIPRHDTVYWYQQGPGQDPQFLISFYEKMQSDKGSIPDRFSAQQFSDYHSELNMSSLELGDSALYFCASSLQGASYEQYFGPGTRLTVT.

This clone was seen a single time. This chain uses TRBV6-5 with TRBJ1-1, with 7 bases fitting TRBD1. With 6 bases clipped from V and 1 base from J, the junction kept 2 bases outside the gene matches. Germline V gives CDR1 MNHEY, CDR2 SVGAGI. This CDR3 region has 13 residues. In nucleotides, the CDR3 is TGTGCCAGCAGGGACAGGTCGAACACTGAAGCTTTCTTT. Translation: CASRDRSNTEAFF.

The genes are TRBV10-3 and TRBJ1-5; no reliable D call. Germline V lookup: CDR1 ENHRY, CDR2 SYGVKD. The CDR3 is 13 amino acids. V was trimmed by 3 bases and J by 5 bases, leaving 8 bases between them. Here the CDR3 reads CAISDGEDQPQHF. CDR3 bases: TGTGCCATCAGTGACGGGGAAGATCAGCCCCAGCATTTT.

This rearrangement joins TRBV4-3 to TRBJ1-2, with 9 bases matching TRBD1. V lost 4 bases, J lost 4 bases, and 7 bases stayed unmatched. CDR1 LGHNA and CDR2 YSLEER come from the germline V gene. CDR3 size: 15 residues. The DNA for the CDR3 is TGCGCCAGCAGCCCTCGGACAGGGGAACTCTATGGCTACACCTTC. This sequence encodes CASSPRTGELYGYTF.

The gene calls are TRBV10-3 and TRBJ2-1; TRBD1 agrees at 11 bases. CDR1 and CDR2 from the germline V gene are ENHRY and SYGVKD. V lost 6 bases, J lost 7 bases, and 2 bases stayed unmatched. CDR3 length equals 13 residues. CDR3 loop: CAIRGQGANEQFF. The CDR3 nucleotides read TGTGCCATCAGAGGACAGGGGGCGAATGAGCAGTTCTTC.

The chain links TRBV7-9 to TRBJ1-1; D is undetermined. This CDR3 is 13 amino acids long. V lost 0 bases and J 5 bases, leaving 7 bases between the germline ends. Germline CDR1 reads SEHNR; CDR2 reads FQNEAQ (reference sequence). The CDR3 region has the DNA TGTGCCAGCAGCTTAGCGGCCAGGACTGAAGCTTTCTTT. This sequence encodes CASSLAARTEAFF.

The CDR3 bases are TGTGCCAGCAGCAGGAACAGGGGCGCAGGGGGCTACACCTTC. Protein sequence: CASSRNRGAGGYTF. The chain has TRBV21-1 and TRBJ1-2; whether TRBD1, the table's D call, matches the DNA was not checked. TRBV21-1 is recorded as a pseudogene. This CDR3 comprises 14 residues.

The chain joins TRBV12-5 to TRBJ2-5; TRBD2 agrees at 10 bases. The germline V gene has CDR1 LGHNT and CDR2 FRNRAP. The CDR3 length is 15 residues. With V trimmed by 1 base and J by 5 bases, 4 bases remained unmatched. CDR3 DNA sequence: TGTGCTAGTGGTTTGGCAGCGGGGGGGCAGGAGACCCAGTACTTC. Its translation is CASGLAAGGQETQYF.

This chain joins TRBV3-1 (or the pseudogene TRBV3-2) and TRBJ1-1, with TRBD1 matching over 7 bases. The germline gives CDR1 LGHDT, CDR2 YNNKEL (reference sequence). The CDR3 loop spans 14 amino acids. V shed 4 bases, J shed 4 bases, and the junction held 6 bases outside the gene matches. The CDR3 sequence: CASSLQGLGTEAFF. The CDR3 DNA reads TGTGCCAGCAGCCTACAGGGGCTGGGCACTGAAGCTTTCTTT.

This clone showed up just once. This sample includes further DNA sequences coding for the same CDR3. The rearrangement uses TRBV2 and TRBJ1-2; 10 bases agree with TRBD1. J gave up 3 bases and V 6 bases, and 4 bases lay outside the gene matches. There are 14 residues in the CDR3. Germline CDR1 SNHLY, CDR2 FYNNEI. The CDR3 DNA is TGTGCCAGCAGGGCCGGGACAGGGGACTATGGCTACACCTTC. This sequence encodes CASRAGTGDYGYTF. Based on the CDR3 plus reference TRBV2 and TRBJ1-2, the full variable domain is EPEVTQTPSHQVTQMGQEVILRCVPISNHLYFYWYRQILGQKVEFLVSFYNNEISEKSEIFDDQFSVERPDGSNFTLKIRSTKLEDSAMYFCASRAGTGDYGYTFGSGTRLTVV.

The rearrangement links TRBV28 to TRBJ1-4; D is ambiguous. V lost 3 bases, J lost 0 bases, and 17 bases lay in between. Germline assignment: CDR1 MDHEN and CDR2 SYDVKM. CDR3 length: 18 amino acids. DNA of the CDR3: TGTGCCAGCAGTTTTGAGGGCCCCACAGACGCAACTAATGAAAAACTGTTTTTT. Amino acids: CASSFEGPTDATNEKLFF.

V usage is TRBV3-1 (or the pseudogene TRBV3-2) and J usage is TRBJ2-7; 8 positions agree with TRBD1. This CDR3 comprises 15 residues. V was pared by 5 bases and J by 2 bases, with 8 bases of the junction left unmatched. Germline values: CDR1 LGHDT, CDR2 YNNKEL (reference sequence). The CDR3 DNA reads TGTGCCAGCAGCTCTACCGGGACAGGTGCCTACGAGCAGTACTTC. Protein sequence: CASSSTGTGAYEQYF.